This is a list of T cell receptor beta chains from one sample in a study of T cell changes during pregnancy in multiple sclerosis. Assay used: immunoSEQ multiplex PCR; TCRdb lists only in-frame clones, some missing. The table includes fewer than 85,000 clones, almost 95% detected once. Sequenced material: peripheral blood, taken in the third trimester of pregnancy. The receptor source for this set is a female donor in good health, enrolled as a control in a pregnancy study. Each CDR3 is given with its conserved first and last residue. Clone size appears in some rows only: once, few, many, or a class for an expanded clone.

j_call cdr3_length clone_size v_call cdr3_aa
TRBJ1-4 12 - TRBV28 CASSQGDEKLFF
TRBJ2-1 16 - TRBV19 CASSIPRQGGYNEQFF
TRBJ1-3 17 - TRBV9 CASSVVEAGSVGNTIYF
TRBJ2-2 16 - TRBV7-8 CASRLRLAGSTGELFF
TRBJ1-2 14 - TRBV6-6 CASSYSRGSNGYTF
TRBJ2-7 16 - TRBV28 CASQGGAGVSSYEQYF
TRBJ1-1 14 - TRBV6-5 CASSYMGGAGGAFF
TRBJ1-2 14 - TRBV9 CASSGGGQSYGYTF
TRBJ2-7 15 - TRBV19 CASSTKGAGDYEQYF
TRBJ2-5 15 - TRBV9 CASSVGIASARTQYF
TRBJ1-2 15 - TRBV13 CASSSPTGGAYGYTF
TRBJ2-7 15 once TRBV5-1 CASSTWTGEGYEQYF
TRBJ2-1 14 - TRBV5-1 CASRPGQGADEQFF
TRBJ1-1 13 - TRBV5-1 CASSRGLGTEAFF
TRBJ2-7 15 - TRBV28 CASSALAGGYGEQYF
TRBJ2-4 13 - TRBV2 CASNGGVGNIQYF
TRBJ1-6 15 - TRBV5-5 CASSLDRPNNSPLHF
TRBJ2-5 13 - TRBV28 CASSLGPVGTQYF
TRBJ2-3 15 - TRBV7-9 CASSPERARTDTQYF
TRBJ2-3 15 - TRBV18 CASSPSEISTDTQYF
TRBJ1-5 16 - TRBV28 CASSLLGQGKRQPQHF
TRBJ2-7 14 - TRBV27 CASSSGGGSYEQYF
TRBJ2-6 17 - TRBV9 CASSDGQGGAGANVLTF
TRBJ1-4 15 - TRBV4-1 CASSQKDRTHEKLFF
TRBJ1-5 17 - TRBV10-3 CAISETLQAYSNQPQHF
TRBJ1-6 12 - TRBV25-1 CASTPGNSPLHF
TRBJ2-3 15 - TRBV11-2 CASSLGDRVGDTQYF
TRBJ1-2 13 - TRBV6-1 CASISFGGPGYTF
TRBJ2-1 16 - TRBV4-1 CASSQPGLSSYNEQFF
TRBJ1-6 14 - TRBV5-4 CASSLDRGNSPLHF
TRBJ1-1 13 - TRBV15 CATSRGGNTEAFF
TRBJ2-7 13 - TRBV7-2 CASSVGQGHEQYF
TRBJ2-7 14 - TRBV15 CATSADRGYYEQYF
TRBJ1-4 13 - TRBV7-8 CASSLLIGEKLFF
TRBJ2-7 17 - TRBV4-2 CASSQDRTSGGKYEQYF
TRBJ1-4 16 - TRBV7-2 CASSLVATGVGEKLFF
TRBJ2-7 13 - TRBV10-3 CAISEREAYEQYF